This TCR beta chain stems from a study of CD8 T cells in ankylosing spondylitis. Whole-study results and caveats: What seemed typical of ankylosing spondylitis blood was a TCR beta motif built from eight highly homologous variants. Some of the motif variants had earlier been found in reactive arthritis patients' fluid and blood.

The CDR3 has 16 residues. V was pared by 0 bases and J by 3 bases, with 18 bases between. Germline V lookup: CDR1 DFQATT, CDR2 SNEGSKA (reference sequence). TCR beta libraries were made by quantitative 5'-RACE with molecular barcodes. TCRdb re-called the 5' RACE reads through MiXCR, storing one row per CDR3 protein. The sample records about 120,000 distinct CDR3 sequences, about an eighth being singletons. A note on this clonotype: The antigen remains undetermined.

Sequencing was done on a sample of blood, either unsorted or a sorted T cell fraction (not recorded which). This receptor was taken from a female donor with ankylosing spondylitis or in good health (not recorded which). The rearrangement links TRBV20-1 to TRBJ2-7; D tentatively fits TRBD1 or TRBD2 (6 bases each). This CDR3 is CSARDWAGGQGYEQYF. The CDR3 nucleotides read TGCAGTGCTAGAGATTGGGCTGGGGGGCAAGGCTACGAGCAGTACTTC.